These T cell receptor beta chains were read from a single sample in a study of T cell responses to AZD1222 COVID-19 vaccine. Sequenced by immunoSEQ multiplex PCR; TCRdb stores in-frame clones only, minus some. The sample contains about 170,000 clones, 90% of which appear only once. The sample in question was peripheral blood, obtained on day 0 of AZD1222 vaccination. Receptors were obtained from an adult in good health. Both conserved end residues are part of each CDR3. Clone size, where shown, is once, few, many, or a class for clones that have expanded.

v_gene	abundance	j_gene	len	CDR3aa
TRBV2	-	TRBJ1-2	17	CASSDLIIGRDLYGYTF
TRBV19	-	TRBJ2-3	17	CASSIGVAGVGTDTQYF
TRBV9	-	TRBJ2-1	15	CASSVGLAEYNEQFF
TRBV2	-	TRBJ1-4	15	CASHRTESTMKKLFF
TRBV6-1	-	TRBJ2-3	13	CASSEWRTDTQYF
TRBV9	-	TRBJ2-5	17	CASSVDPRLAGGETQYF
TRBV18	-	TRBJ1-5	18	CASSPLLLDRSLNQPQHF
TRBV6-5	once	TRBJ1-2	15	CASSYSYRGHYGYTF
TRBV28	-	TRBJ1-1	13	CASSGTYATEAFF
TRBV5-5	-	TRBJ2-1	18	CAGSLEPGLAPPYNEQFF
TRBV6-2/TRBV6-3	-	TRBJ2-1	14	CASSPHGQDNEQFF
TRBV2	-	TRBJ2-5	12	CASSENLQTQYF
TRBV11-3	-	TRBJ1-1	13	CASSRQGNTEAFF
TRBV4-1	-	TRBJ2-5	14	CASSLRGGVETQYF
TRBV6-5	-	TRBJ2-5	14	CASSYSIGSETQYF
TRBV10-2	-	TRBJ1-4	15	CASSDRGRTNEKLFF
TRBV5-1	-	TRBJ2-2	16	CASSLEGTRAPGELFF
TRBV7-3	-	TRBJ2-7	14	CASSLNPGGYEQYF
TRBV18	-	TRBJ1-3	17	CASSPREAVDSGNTIYF
TRBV5-5	-	TRBJ2-7	18	CASSYGQGVRRISYEQYF
TRBV28	-	TRBJ1-5	20	CASSLCTARKGMCSNQPQHF
TRBV7-9	once	TRBJ1-6	16	CASSTIRAGIRSPLHF
TRBV6-5	-	TRBJ1-2	14	CASRRTGEGYGYTF
TRBV7-3	-	TRBJ2-3	16	CASSLRRRGRGDTQYF